This TCR beta chain was observed in a study of cytomegalovirus exposure and HLA in healthy donors. General observations from the study: After further analysis at a later stage, 16,951 TCR beta sequences were associated with HLA alleles at 0.05 false discovery rate. The dataset shows that most TCR sequences were rare, while some public TCRs occurred in many donors. A missense variant in DCLRE1C was later tied to TCR beta V- and J-gene trimming.

This CDR3 has 16 residues. With V trimmed by 4 bases and J by 4 bases, 4 bases remained unmatched. Germline V gene sequence: CDR1 SEHNR, CDR2 FQNEAQ (reference sequence). On this clone itself: Its specificity is unknown.

PCR employed 60 Vbeta and 13 Jbeta primers. Per the study methods: An analysis that came later counted 80 million or so unique TCR beta chains, roughly 11 million shared. The method was immunoSEQ multiplex PCR; TCRdb's version includes in-frame clones alone and lacks a portion of them. For V, J and clone size, that table is used; D and trimming come from the DNA. The sample shows around 100,000 clones, and 6.5% to 7% sits with its ten largest clones. This chain connects TRBV7-9 to TRBJ2-1; 13 bases are a match to TRBD2. The origin of this receptor is a man in his forties in good health and CMV-seropositive. The material sequenced was PBMCs. CDR3 sequence reads: CASSSETSGRYNEQFF. The CDR3 nucleotides read TGTGCCAGCAGCTCGGAGACTAGCGGGAGGTACAATGAGCAGTTCTTC.